This T cell receptor (beta chain) emerged from a study of cytomegalovirus exposure and HLA in healthy donors. The germline V gene encodes CDR1 SGHDN and CDR2 FVKESK. The V gene lost 1 base and the J gene lost 9 bases, with 13 bases spanning the gap. The CDR3 has 14 amino acids. The PCR used 60 Vbeta and 13 Jbeta primers. Some clones are missing from TCRdb's copy, which holds only in-frame ones; the method was immunoSEQ multiplex PCR. The table includes under 200,000 clones, 65% to 85% detected once. The source material was PBMCs. The TCR was taken from a male donor in good health and CMV-seropositive. The gene calls are TRBV14 and TRBJ2-1; a weak D match, TRBD2 (5 bases). In DNA, the CDR3 is TGTGCCAGCAGCCAAGGGGCTAGCTTTTTTGAGCAGTTCTTC. Its protein is CASSQGASFFEQFF. Filled out from reference TRBV14 and TRBJ2-1, the complete variable domain reads EAGVTQFPSHSVIEKGQTVTLRCDPISGHDNLYWYRRVMGKEIKFLLHFVKESKQDESGMPNNRFLAERTGGTYSTLKVQPAELEDSGVYFCASSQGASFFEQFFGPGTRLTVL.